This is a list of T cell receptor beta chains from one sample in a study of cytomegalovirus exposure and HLA in healthy donors. Data came from immunoSEQ multiplex PCR; TCRdb stores just in-frame clones and leaves some out. This repertoire shows about 140,000 clones, about 68% found once; its top ten account for 1.5% to 2%. Sequencing was done on a sample of PBMCs. Every receptor here comes from a human donor in good health. Both conserved end residues are part of each CDR3. The order of the fields is clone size, V gene, D gene, J gene, CDR3 protein, CDR3 DNA. D genes are given only for firm matches. A clone size is listed for some rows: how often the clone was seen (once, few, many), or a class if it is expanded.

clone size: once; V gene: TRBV5-4; D gene: TRBD1; J gene: TRBJ1-1; CDR3 protein: CASSSTGAMNTEAFF; CDR3 DNA: TGTGCCAGCAGCTCGACAGGGGCTATGAACACTGAAGCTTTCTTT
clone size: few; V gene: TRBV28; D gene: .; J gene: TRBJ2-1; CDR3 protein: CASSLYGIENEQFF; CDR3 DNA: TGTGCCAGCAGTTTGTACGGGATTGAAAATGAGCAGTTCTTC
clone size: .; V gene: TRBV5-8; D gene: .; J gene: TRBJ1-2; CDR3 protein: CASSNLPLQGDYGYTF; CDR3 DNA: TGTGCCAGCAGCAATCTCCCCCTTCAGGGTGACTATGGCTACACCTTC
clone size: few; V gene: TRBV4-1; D gene: .; J gene: TRBJ2-1; CDR3 protein: CASSPLPGVRNEQFF; CDR3 DNA: TGCGCCAGCAGCCCCCTTCCGGGAGTTAGGAATGAGCAGTTCTTC
clone size: .; V gene: TRBV7-3; D gene: .; J gene: TRBJ2-2; CDR3 protein: CASSLGAWDTGELFF; CDR3 DNA: TGTGCCAGCAGCTTAGGAGCGTGGGACACCGGGGAGCTGTTTTTT
clone size: .; V gene: TRBV21-1; D gene: .; J gene: TRBJ2-1; CDR3 protein: CASSKAREGGFPNSYNEQFF; CDR3 DNA: TGTGCCAGCAGCAAAGCGCGGGAGGGGGGTTTTCCTAACTCCTACAATGAGCAGTTCTTC
clone size: .; V gene: TRBV29-1; D gene: .; J gene: TRBJ2-7; CDR3 protein: CSVSTGTYEQYF; CDR3 DNA: TGCAGCGTGTCGACAGGAACCTACGAGCAGTACTTC
clone size: .; V gene: TRBV18; D gene: .; J gene: TRBJ2-5; CDR3 protein: CASSLLGGQETQYF; CDR3 DNA: TGTGCCAGCTCCCTTCTAGGGGGACAAGAGACCCAGTACTTC
clone size: .; V gene: TRBV9; D gene: TRBD2; J gene: TRBJ2-5; CDR3 protein: CASSVDSGIKTQYF; CDR3 DNA: TGTGCCAGCAGCGTCGATAGCGGGATAAAGACCCAGTACTTC
clone size: .; V gene: TRBV2; D gene: .; J gene: TRBJ1-5; CDR3 protein: CASNRQVFSNQPQHF; CDR3 DNA: TGTGCCAGCAATCGACAGGTTTTTAGCAATCAGCCCCAGCATTTT
clone size: once; V gene: TRBV6-1; D gene: .; J gene: TRBJ2-7; CDR3 protein: CASSEWGSSYEQYF; CDR3 DNA: TGTGCCAGCAGTGAGTGGGGCAGCTCCTACGAGCAGTACTTC
clone size: .; V gene: TRBV10-3; D gene: TRBD1; J gene: TRBJ2-7; CDR3 protein: CAISEGSGTATDCEQYF; CDR3 DNA: TGTGCCATCAGTGAGGGCTCCGGGACAGCCACCGACTGCGAGCAGTACTTC
clone size: .; V gene: TRBV6-6; D gene: .; J gene: TRBJ1-5; CDR3 protein: CASSRYSNQPQHF; CDR3 DNA: TGTGCCAGCAGTCGGTATAGCAATCAGCCCCAGCATTTT
clone size: few; V gene: TRBV18; D gene: .; J gene: TRBJ2-1; CDR3 protein: CASSPVRDTEQFF; CDR3 DNA: TGTGCCAGCTCACCAGTTCGGGACACTGAGCAGTTCTTC
clone size: few; V gene: TRBV2; D gene: TRBD2; J gene: TRBJ2-7; CDR3 protein: CASKTSGSSYEQYF; CDR3 DNA: TGTGCCAGCAAGACTAGCGGGAGCTCCTACGAGCAGTACTTC
clone size: few; V gene: TRBV2; D gene: TRBD2; J gene: TRBJ2-7; CDR3 protein: CASSPTTSGSTYEQYF; CDR3 DNA: TGTGCCAGCAGTCCGACGACTAGCGGGAGTACGTACGAGCAGTACTTC
clone size: .; V gene: TRBV11-3; D gene: TRBD2; J gene: TRBJ2-5; CDR3 protein: CASSFKTSGTGGGETQYF; CDR3 DNA: TGTGCCAGCAGCTTTAAGACTAGCGGGACCGGAGGAGGGGAGACCCAGTACTTC
clone size: .; V gene: TRBV9; D gene: .; J gene: TRBJ2-2; CDR3 protein: CASSVQEANTGELFF; CDR3 DNA: TGTGCCAGCAGCGTACAGGAGGCGAACACCGGGGAGCTGTTTTTT
clone size: .; V gene: TRBV29-1; D gene: TRBD1; J gene: TRBJ1-1; CDR3 protein: CSVEAPEGAHEAFF; CDR3 DNA: TGCAGCGTTGAAGCTCCGGAGGGGGCGCATGAAGCTTTCTTT
clone size: once; V gene: TRBV27; D gene: .; J gene: TRBJ2-2; CDR3 protein: CASSSTQAAGELFF; CDR3 DNA: TGTGCCAGCAGTTCAACACAGGCAGCTGGGGAGCTGTTTTTT
clone size: .; V gene: TRBV29-1; D gene: TRBD2; J gene: TRBJ2-1; CDR3 protein: CSVGGRLSDNEQFF; CDR3 DNA: TGCAGCGTGGGGGGGAGGCTATCCGACAATGAGCAGTTCTTC
clone size: .; V gene: TRBV10-2; D gene: .; J gene: TRBJ2-1; CDR3 protein: CASVSVNEQFF; CDR3 DNA: TGCGCCAGCGTGAGCGTCAATGAGCAGTTCTTC
clone size: few; V gene: TRBV18; D gene: .; J gene: TRBJ1-1; CDR3 protein: CASSPGRAMNTEAFF; CDR3 DNA: TGTGCCAGCTCACCAGGCAGGGCCATGAACACTGAAGCTTTCTTT
clone size: few; V gene: TRBV5-1; D gene: TRBD1; J gene: TRBJ2-6; CDR3 protein: CASSPGQGDSGANVLTF; CDR3 DNA: TGCGCCAGCAGCCCGGGACAGGGGGACTCTGGGGCCAACGTCCTGACTTTC
clone size: .; V gene: TRBV9; D gene: .; J gene: TRBJ2-2; CDR3 protein: CASSVRTGELFF; CDR3 DNA: TGTGCCAGCAGCGTGCGAACCGGGGAGCTGTTTTTT
clone size: .; V gene: TRBV11-2; D gene: .; J gene: TRBJ1-3; CDR3 protein: CASSPTDRTTGNTIYF; CDR3 DNA: TGTGCCAGCAGCCCCACTGACAGAACCACTGGAAACACCATATATTTT
clone size: .; V gene: TRBV7-2; D gene: TRBD2; J gene: TRBJ2-4; CDR3 protein: CASSPPSGKNIQYF; CDR3 DNA: TGTGCCAGCAGCCCCCCTAGCGGCAAAAACATTCAGTACTTC
clone size: .; V gene: TRBV11-2; D gene: TRBD1; J gene: TRBJ1-1; CDR3 protein: CASSLAPDRYTEAFF; CDR3 DNA: TGTGCCAGCAGCTTAGCCCCGGACAGGTACACTGAAGCTTTCTTT
clone size: .; V gene: TRBV12-1; D gene: .; J gene: TRBJ2-1; CDR3 protein: CASRPPSGYNEQFF; CDR3 DNA: TGTGCCAGCAGACCACCGAGCGGTTACAATGAGCAGTTCTTC
clone size: .; V gene: TRBV7-3; D gene: .; J gene: TRBJ2-6; CDR3 protein: CASSPQGRSGANVLTF; CDR3 DNA: TGTGCCAGCAGCCCCCAGGGGCGCTCTGGGGCCAACGTCCTGACTTTC
clone size: .; V gene: TRBV28; D gene: TRBD2; J gene: TRBJ2-7; CDR3 protein: CASATGGRAYEQYF; CDR3 DNA: TGTGCCAGCGCTACGGGAGGGCGGGCCTACGAGCAGTACTTC
clone size: .; V gene: TRBV18; D gene: TRBD1; J gene: TRBJ2-7; CDR3 protein: CASSPIRDSSYEQYF; CDR3 DNA: TGTGCCAGCTCACCCATCCGGGACAGCTCCTACGAGCAGTACTTC
clone size: .; V gene: TRBV10-3; D gene: TRBD1; J gene: TRBJ1-2; CDR3 protein: CAITSGQGASLGYGYTF; CDR3 DNA: TGTGCCATCACCTCCGGACAGGGGGCCTCCCTTGGGTATGGCTACACCTTC
clone size: once; V gene: TRBV5-6; D gene: TRBD1; J gene: TRBJ2-7; CDR3 protein: CASSPLRGLHEQYF; CDR3 DNA: TGTGCCAGCAGCCCCCTCAGGGGGCTGCACGAGCAGTACTTC
clone size: few; V gene: TRBV7-2; D gene: .; J gene: TRBJ2-5; CDR3 protein: CASSPRVVGETQYF; CDR3 DNA: TGTGCCAGCAGCCCCCGGGTAGTCGGTGAGACCCAGTACTTC
clone size: .; V gene: TRBV2; D gene: TRBD1; J gene: TRBJ1-5; CDR3 protein: CASSEALPNQGDQPQHF; CDR3 DNA: TGTGCCAGCAGTGAAGCCCTACCCAATCAGGGGGACCAGCCCCAGCATTTT
clone size: few; V gene: TRBV5-1; D gene: TRBD1; J gene: TRBJ1-5; CDR3 protein: CASSLWGQGNQPQHF; CDR3 DNA: TGCGCCAGCAGCTTGTGGGGACAGGGCAATCAGCCCCAGCATTTT
clone size: .; V gene: TRBV6-4; D gene: .; J gene: TRBJ2-1; CDR3 protein: CASSDSASLTDEQFF; CDR3 DNA: TGTGCCAGCAGTGACTCGGCTAGTTTAACGGATGAGCAGTTCTTC
clone size: few; V gene: TRBV28; D gene: TRBD1; J gene: TRBJ1-4; CDR3 protein: CASSPGDRVGEKLFF; CDR3 DNA: TGTGCCAGCAGTCCCGGGGACAGGGTTGGTGAAAAACTGTTTTTT
clone size: .; V gene: TRBV27; D gene: .; J gene: TRBJ2-7; CDR3 protein: CASSLYGTSSEQYF; CDR3 DNA: TGTGCCAGCAGTTTATACGGGACTTCCTCCGAGCAGTACTTC
clone size: few; V gene: TRBV29-1; D gene: TRBD2; J gene: TRBJ2-5; CDR3 protein: CSVDGGLAGGRAGQETQYF; CDR3 DNA: TGCAGCGTTGATGGGGGACTAGCGGGAGGTCGGGCAGGCCAAGAGACCCAGTACTTC
clone size: .; V gene: TRBV27; D gene: .; J gene: TRBJ1-2; CDR3 protein: CASSLGGDYGYTF; CDR3 DNA: TGTGCCAGCAGTTTAGGGGGGGACTATGGCTACACCTTC
clone size: .; V gene: TRBV27; D gene: .; J gene: TRBJ2-1; CDR3 protein: CASRPERGDNEQFF; CDR3 DNA: TGTGCCAGCAGGCCCGAGAGAGGTGACAATGAGCAGTTCTTC
clone size: .; V gene: TRBV5-4; D gene: TRBD1; J gene: TRBJ2-3; CDR3 protein: CASSWTGSDTQYF; CDR3 DNA: TGTGCCAGCAGCTGGACAGGGTCCGATACGCAGTATTTT
clone size: once; V gene: TRBV6-5; D gene: .; J gene: TRBJ2-7; CDR3 protein: CASRRFHEQYF; CDR3 DNA: TGTGCCAGCCGGCGGTTCCACGAGCAGTACTTC
clone size: few; V gene: TRBV6-5; D gene: TRBD1; J gene: TRBJ2-1; CDR3 protein: CASSGQGTDNEQFF; CDR3 DNA: TGTGCCAGCAGCGGACAGGGGACTGACAATGAGCAGTTCTTC
clone size: .; V gene: TRBV7-9; D gene: .; J gene: TRBJ2-1; CDR3 protein: CASSPRQVSSYNEQFF; CDR3 DNA: TGTGCCAGCAGCCCGCGACAGGTTAGCTCCTACAATGAGCAGTTCTTC
clone size: .; V gene: TRBV19; D gene: TRBD2; J gene: TRBJ2-4; CDR3 protein: CASSPGLAGSPLGGNIQYF; CDR3 DNA: TGTGCCAGTAGTCCGGGACTAGCGGGCTCCCCCCTGGGCGGAAACATTCAGTACTTC
clone size: .; V gene: TRBV11-3; D gene: TRBD2; J gene: TRBJ2-7; CDR3 protein: CASTVSGARGVNEQYF; CDR3 DNA: TGTGCCAGCACCGTATCGGGAGCCCGGGGGGTAAACGAGCAGTACTTC
clone size: few; V gene: TRBV11-2; D gene: TRBD1; J gene: TRBJ2-7; CDR3 protein: CASSLSQGASYEQYF; CDR3 DNA: TGTGCCAGCAGCTTGTCACAGGGGGCGAGCTACGAGCAGTACTTC
clone size: .; V gene: TRBV6-5; D gene: TRBD1; J gene: TRBJ2-3; CDR3 protein: CASKPGTGTDTQYF; CDR3 DNA: TGTGCCAGCAAACCCGGGACAGGCACAGATACGCAGTATTTT
clone size: once; V gene: TRBV19; D gene: .; J gene: TRBJ1-5; CDR3 protein: CASSFRGDYSNQPQHF; CDR3 DNA: TGTGCCAGTAGTTTCCGGGGGGATTATAGCAATCAGCCCCAGCATTTT
clone size: .; V gene: TRBV12-5; D gene: TRBD1; J gene: TRBJ2-7; CDR3 protein: CASGLGITGGADYEQYF; CDR3 DNA: TGTGCTAGTGGTTTGGGAATTACAGGGGGCGCAGACTACGAGCAGTACTTC
clone size: .; V gene: TRBV13; D gene: .; J gene: TRBJ2-3; CDR3 protein: CASSFGGDTDTQYF; CDR3 DNA: TGTGCCAGCAGCTTCGGAGGAGACACAGATACGCAGTATTTT
clone size: .; V gene: TRBV6-1; D gene: TRBD2; J gene: TRBJ2-5; CDR3 protein: CASSHGGQETQYF; CDR3 DNA: TGTGCCAGCAGTCACGGGGGGCAAGAGACCCAGTACTTC
clone size: few; V gene: TRBV5-1; D gene: TRBD1; J gene: TRBJ1-2; CDR3 protein: CASSLGQGEGYTF; CDR3 DNA: TGCGCCAGCAGCTTGGGACAGGGAGAGGGCTACACCTTC
clone size: .; V gene: TRBV10-3; D gene: .; J gene: TRBJ2-2; CDR3 protein: CAISDPGDTGELFF; CDR3 DNA: TGTGCCATCAGTGACCCCGGGGACACCGGGGAGCTGTTTTTT
clone size: .; V gene: TRBV28; D gene: TRBD1; J gene: TRBJ2-1; CDR3 protein: CASSLGTGTGKYEQFF; CDR3 DNA: TGTGCCAGCAGTTTAGGCACCGGGACAGGGAAGTATGAGCAGTTCTTC